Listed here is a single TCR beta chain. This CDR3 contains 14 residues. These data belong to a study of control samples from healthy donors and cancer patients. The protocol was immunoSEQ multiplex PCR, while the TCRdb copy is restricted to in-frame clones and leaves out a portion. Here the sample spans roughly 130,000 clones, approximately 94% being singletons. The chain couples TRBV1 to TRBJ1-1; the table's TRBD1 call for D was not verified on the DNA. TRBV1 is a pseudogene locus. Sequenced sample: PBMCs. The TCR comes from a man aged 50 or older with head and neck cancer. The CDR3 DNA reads TGCACCAGCAGCCAGGGACAGGGAGGGACTGAAGCTTTCTTT. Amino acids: CTSSQGQGGTEAFF.